Here is one T cell receptor beta chain with its context. Its antigen is not identified. Built from TCR beta cDNA, the libraries had unique molecular identifiers in them. In TCRdb, the PCR reads were re-called with MiXCR into one record per CDR3 protein. The sample includes about 770,000 distinct CDR3 sequences, around 42% of them seen just once. V gave up 2 bases and J gave up 3 bases; unmatched junction bases: 3. Per the germline V gene, CDR1 is SGHAT and CDR2 is FQNNGV. The CDR3 spans 15 residues. This sample is part of a study of post-analysis software for immune sequencing data. Overall study results and limits: Controls showed lower frequencies than patients for five TRBV segments, and TRBV5-6, TRBV5-1 and TRBV20-1 were among these.

The rearrangement uses TRBV11-2 and TRBJ2-7, with 11 nucleotides matching TRBD2. Sequenced material: blood. The TCR sequence derives from a girl aged 5 to 17 with multiple sclerosis. CDR3 DNA: TGTGCCAGCAGCTTACTAGCGGGAGGCCTCTACGAGCAGTACTTC. Amino acid sequence: CASSLLAGGLYEQYF.